Below, 6 T cell receptor beta chains from the same sample are listed, as sequenced in a study of cytomegalovirus exposure and HLA in healthy donors (TCRdb year 2017). Libraries were constructed by the immunoSEQ multiplex PCR assay. A mixture of 60 forward primers for TCR Vbeta segments and 13 reverse primers for TCR Jbeta segments was used in the multiplex PCR. Entries here come from immuneACCESS through TCRdb and include only in-frame sequences with V and J called. Some clones fail to appear in such tables; in the studies checked, an unresolved V gene covers under half of the shortfall, and the cause of the remainder is unknown. In this sample the table shows a few hundred thousand clones, roughly four fifths of which occur a single time. The top ten clonotypes cover about 9.4% of the sample. The sequencing sample was made of PBMCs. The receptors were sampled from a woman aged 45-65 years in good health and CMV-seropositive.

The V call is TRBV6-5, the J call TRBJ2-7; 7 bases line up with TRBD1. Germline-derived CDR1 and CDR2 are MNHEY and SVGAGI. CDR3 length: 14 amino acids. Losses at the gene ends were 7 bases for V and 3 bases for J; bases not matched to a gene: 9. CDR3 nucleotides: TGTGCCAGCACATCTCCGGGACAGAGCTACGAGCAGTACTTC. Protein sequence: CASTSPGQSYEQYF.

V usage is TRBV15 and J usage is TRBJ2-3; 11 bases align to TRBD2. V lost 0 bases and J lost 2; bases outside the gene matches: 10. The length of the CDR3 is 19 residues. CDR1 and CDR2 (germline): LNHNV, YYDKDF (reference sequence). The CDR3 sequence: CATSRELAGVGLVTDTQYF. DNA of the CDR3: TGTGCCACCAGCAGAGAACTAGCGGGGGTGGGACTGGTCACAGATACGCAGTATTTT.

This clone was recorded only once. This sequence joins TRBV30 and TRBJ2-1; D is unresolved. With 0 bases removed from V and 12 bases from J, the gap between germline ends came to 9 bases. CDR1 is GTSNPN and CDR2 is SVGIG in the germline V gene (reference sequence). There are 11 residues in the CDR3. This CDR3 reads CAWSVGRSQFF. CDR3 in DNA: TGTGCCTGGAGTGTTGGCCGATCGCAGTTCTTC.

V and J are TRBV27 and TRBJ2-7; D possibly corresponds to TRBD1 (7 bases). V dropped 5 bases and J dropped 2 bases, with 19 bases sitting between them. The germline CDR1 and CDR2 sequences are MNHEY and SMNVEV (reference sequence). CDR3 length equals 16 residues. CDR3 sequence (DNA): TGTGCCAGCAGTCCACCCGGCAGGGGGGTCACCTACGAGCAGTACTTC. It encodes CASSPPGRGVTYEQYF.

The gene calls are TRBV25-1 and TRBJ2-7, with 8 bases lining up with TRBD1. The CDR3 consists of 16 residues. Germline V gene sequence: CDR1 MGHDK, CDR2 SYGVNS. V trimming: 1 base; J trimming: 2 bases; junction bases outside the gene matches: 7. The CDR3 protein is CASSESGGRGPYEQYF. The DNA of the CDR3 is TGTGCCAGCAGTGAATCCGGGGGCAGGGGGCCCTACGAGCAGTACTTC.

This rearrangement joins TRBV5-6 to TRBJ2-3, with a weak D call TRBD2 (6 bases). CDR3 length equals 13 residues. V was trimmed by 1 base and J by 6 bases, leaving 9 bases between them. The germline V gene encodes CDR1 SGHDT and CDR2 YYEEEE. The CDR3: CASSLPAGDTQYF. The CDR3 nucleotides read TGTGCCAGCAGCTTGCCAGCGGGCGATACGCAGTATTTT.